The rows below give T cell receptor beta chains drawn from one sample of a study of T cell responses to AZD1222 COVID-19 vaccine. TCRdb's table, derived via immunoSEQ multiplex PCR, lists solely in-frame clones and lacks some. The sample yields 110,000 or so clones, around 84% seen once. Here the sequenced sample was peripheral blood, taken on day 0 of AZD1222 vaccination. These receptors were collected from an adult in good health. The CDR3 runs from the conserved cysteine through the conserved F or W. Fields, in order: V gene, clone size, D gene, J gene, CDR3 DNA, CDR3 protein. D genes are given only for firm matches. Size tells how often a clone was seen (once, few, many) or the class of an expanded clone, and some rows leave it out.

>TRBV6-2/TRBV6-3|once|TRBD2|TRBJ2-1
TGTGCCAGCAGTTCGAGGGACTACCGCTCCTACAATGAGCAGTTCTTC
CASSSRDYRSYNEQFF
>TRBV10-3|.|.|TRBJ1-2
TGTGCCATCAGTGAGTCAGAGGCTGAGGATGGCTACACCTTC
CAISESEAEDGYTF
>TRBV19|.|.|TRBJ2-1
TGTGCCAGTAGCGGTCGGGACAAGAACTACAATGAGCAGTTCTTC
CASSGRDKNYNEQFF
>TRBV3-1/TRBV3-2|.|.|TRBJ2-7
TGTGCCAGCAGCCAAGGCGGGTCTACCTACGAGCAGTACTTC
CASSQGGSTYEQYF
>TRBV6-1|.|.|TRBJ1-5
TGTGCCAGCAGTGAACTCGAGGGTCCCCAGCCCCAGCATTTT
CASSELEGPQPQHF
>TRBV6-1|.|TRBD2|TRBJ2-5
TGTGCCAGCAGTGAAGCGGGTAGGACTAGCGTAACGGAGACCCAGTACTTC
CASSEAGRTSVTETQYF
>TRBV3-1/TRBV3-2|.|.|TRBJ2-1
TGTGCCAGCAGAACGAATAAGAATGAGCAGTTCTTC
CASRTNKNEQFF
>TRBV6-2/TRBV6-3|.|.|TRBJ1-3
TGTGCCAGCAGTTCTTGGAGTCTCGGAAACACCATATATTTT
CASSSWSLGNTIYF
>TRBV6-5|.|.|TRBJ2-3
TGTGCCAGCAGTTACGGGCAGGGGTTAGATACGCAGTATTTT
CASSYGQGLDTQYF
>TRBV18|.|TRBD1|TRBJ2-1
TGTGCCAGCTCACCACCGACAGGGGGCCACAATGAGCAGTTCTTC
CASSPPTGGHNEQFF
>TRBV7-2|.|TRBD2|TRBJ2-3
TGTGCCAGCAGCTTAGAGACTAGCGGGGGTCATGGTACGCAGTATTTT
CASSLETSGGHGTQYF
>TRBV7-8|.|.|TRBJ2-7
TGTGCCAGCAGCTTAGAAGTTGGGACCTTCCACTACGAGCAGTACTTC
CASSLEVGTFHYEQYF
>TRBV3-1/TRBV3-2|.|.|TRBJ1-5
TGTGCCAGCAGCCGAGGAGGAGACAATCAGCCCCAGCATTTT
CASSRGGDNQPQHF
>TRBV11-2|many|.|TRBJ1-1
TGTGCCAGCACCCAACCGGGCCGCACTGAAGCTTTCTTT
CASTQPGRTEAFF
>TRBV2|.|.|TRBJ1-1
TGTGCCAGCAGTGCCAGGGGGAACACTGAAGCTTTCTTT
CASSARGNTEAFF
>TRBV7-3|few|.|TRBJ2-2
TGTGCCAGCAGCTTACTAGGAGACACCGGGGAGCTGTTTTTT
CASSLLGDTGELFF
>TRBV5-4|.|.|TRBJ2-1
TGTGCCAGCAGCTCCCGAACCCTCCCCCACAATGAGCAGTTCTTC
CASSSRTLPHNEQFF
>TRBV15|.|.|TRBJ1-2
TGTGCCACCAGCAGAGAGGGCAGGGGTGTCTATGGCTACACCTTC
CATSREGRGVYGYTF
>TRBV10-2|.|.|TRBJ1-5
TGCGCCAGCAGTGACAACACAGACCATCAGCCCCAGCATTTT
CASSDNTDHQPQHF
>TRBV28|.|.|TRBJ1-6
TGTGCCAGCGCCGGGGGAAATTCACCCCTCCACTTT
CASAGGNSPLHF
>TRBV5-1|.|.|TRBJ1-2
TGCGCCAGCAGCTCCCGTCGGTCACCACCGGTTGGCTACACCTTC
CASSSRRSPPVGYTF
>TRBV4-1|.|.|TRBJ1-5
TGCGCCAGCAGCCACCCGGCCCGGGACCGAAATCAGCCCCAGCATTTT
CASSHPARDRNQPQHF
>TRBV6-5|once|.|TRBJ1-2
TGTGCCAGCAGTTACAGGGTCAGGGAGGACTATGGCTACACCTTC
CASSYRVREDYGYTF
>TRBV5-1|.|TRBD1|TRBJ1-4
TGCGCCAGCAGAAAAGGGACAGCCTTTAATGAAAAACTGTTTTTT
CASRKGTAFNEKLFF